These 27 T cell receptor beta chains were all obtained from the same sample, sequenced in a study of blood T cells in healthy people across ages. Primers used in a second PCR of roughly 6 to 11 cycles were a sample-barcoded 5' primer and a J-beta primer mix. TCRdb re-analysed the 5' RACE reads in MiXCR, keeping a single row per CDR3 protein. The data contain roughly 800,000 distinct CDR3 sequences, 55% to 75% of them seen just once; the ten biggest clones take up about 20%. Material: blood. The receptors shown here come from a man aged 30 to 45 in good health.

This chain connects TRBV29-1 to TRBJ2-1; TRBD2 agrees at 9 bases. After removal of 7 bases from V and 8 bases from J, the junction contained 12 bases not matched to a gene. The CDR3 contains 14 residues. Germline lookup yields CDR1 SQVTM and CDR2 ANQGSEA. The CDR3 sequence is CSALSGLAVDEQFF. The CDR3 DNA is TGCAGCGCACTGTCGGGACTAGCTGTCGATGAGCAGTTCTTC.

J is TRBJ2-1 and V is TRBV19; 7 nucleotides align to TRBD2. The CDR3 has 15 amino acids. Trimming removed 0 bases from V and 1 base from J; junction bases left unmatched: 0. Germline CDR1 LNHDA, CDR2 SQIVND (reference sequence). In DNA, the CDR3 is TGTGCCAGTAGTATAGAGGGAGGGTCCTACAATGAGCAGTTCTTC. It encodes CASSIEGGSYNEQFF.

The gene calls are TRBV6-1 and TRBJ2-3; D unclear. Germline V gene sequence: CDR1 MNHNS, CDR2 SASEGT. The V gene lost 4 bases and the J gene lost 9 bases, with 14 bases spanning the gap. This CDR3 is 13 amino acids long. The CDR3 region has the DNA TGTGCCAGCAGTGGGGAACCCGGCAGCACGCAGTATTTT. Encoded protein: CASSGEPGSTQYF.

The rearrangement uses TRBV7-9 and TRBJ2-7; no clear D gene. Trimming stripped 5 bases from V and 12 bases from J, with 23 bases between. CDR1 is SEHNR, CDR2 FQNEAQ, per germline (reference sequence). CDR3 size: 14 residues. CDR3 amino acids: CASSLRVVGKTLYF. Written as DNA, the CDR3 is TGTGCCAGCAGCCTAAGGGTGGTTGGGAAGACCCTGTACTTC.

The genes are TRBV6-5 and TRBJ2-5, with D unclear. Germline CDR1 is MNHEY and CDR2 is SVGAGI. This CDR3 comprises 15 residues. Trimming pared 2 bases from V and 5 bases from J, leaving 15 bases between. The CDR3: CASSYASTAVETQYF. In DNA, the CDR3 is TGTGCCAGCAGTTACGCTTCGACTGCTGTTGAGACCCAGTACTTC.

Ten or more counts support this clonotype. The chain uses TRBV29-1 and TRBJ2-7; D is undetermined. This CDR3 is 12 amino acids long. Germline loops: CDR1 SQVTM, CDR2 ANQGSEA. V was shortened by 4 bases and J by 6 bases, with 13 bases between the two germline ends. CDR3 DNA: TGCAGCGTTGTAAATGGACCCCTCGAGCAGTACTTC. This gives the protein CSVVNGPLEQYF.

The rearrangement uses TRBV12-3 or TRBV12-4 and TRBJ2-6; unclear D gene. Trimming stripped 6 bases from V and 1 base from J, with 13 bases between. CDR3 size: 16 residues. In nucleotides, the CDR3 is TGTGCCAGCAGCCGATACCAGCCATCTGGGGCCAACGTCCTGACTTTC. Amino acids: CASSRYQPSGANVLTF.

V gene TRBV4-2 combines with J gene TRBJ2-1; D is perhaps TRBD1 or TRBD2 (5 bases each). From germline, CDR1 is LGHNA and CDR2 YNFKEQ. Deletions cut 6 bases from V and 7 bases from J, with 19 bases between. CDR3 length equals 15 residues. The CDR3 loop is CASRVVAGSGNEQFF. DNA of the CDR3: TGTGCCAGCAGAGTAGTGGCAGGGTCGGGAAATGAGCAGTTCTTC.

CDR3 protein: CSARDQMGGVGNQPQHF. DNA of the CDR3: TGCAGTGCTAGAGATCAGATGGGTGGGGTGGGCAATCAGCCCCAGCATTTT. The chain recombines TRBV20-1 with TRBJ1-5, with D unresolved. Germline V lookup: CDR1 DFQATT, CDR2 SNEGSKA (reference sequence). Trimming took off 0 bases at V and 2 bases at J, with 17 bases between the two ends. There are 17 residues in the CDR3.

The V and J genes are TRBV28 and TRBJ2-2; a weak D match, TRBD2 (5 bases). This CDR3 region has 14 residues. Trimming shortened V by 3 bases and J by 4 bases, and 9 bases separated the two germline ends. The germline gives CDR1 MDHEN, CDR2 SYDVKM. The chain's CDR3 is CASSFGGSTGELFF. For the CDR3, the DNA is TGTGCCAGCAGTTTCGGTGGGAGCACCGGGGAGCTGTTTTTT.

The table lists this clonotype with a count of one. V gene TRBV7-2 combines with J gene TRBJ2-7; D is unclear. The CDR3 totals 15 residues. The germline V gene encodes CDR1 SGHTA and CDR2 FQGNSA. The V gene lost 6 bases and the J gene lost 9 bases, with 24 bases spanning the gap. The CDR3 DNA follows: TGTGCCAGCAGGGTACCGGGCTCCGAGGCAAATGGGCAGTACTTC. Translation: CASRVPGSEANGQYF.

The J gene is TRBJ2-1, the V gene TRBV4-3; 16 bases match TRBD2. CDR1 LGHNA and CDR2 YSLEER come from the germline V gene. J gave up 7 bases and V 2 bases, and 8 bases lay outside the gene matches. This CDR3 region has 18 residues. The CDR3: CASSQSLTGLAGGNEQFF. The DNA of the CDR3 is TGCGCCAGCAGCCAAAGCCTAACGGGACTAGCGGGAGGGAATGAGCAGTTCTTC.

The chain joins TRBV20-1 to TRBJ2-5, with D maybe TRBD2 (6 bases). The CDR3 consists of 16 residues. The V gene lost 5 bases and the J gene lost 5 bases, with 24 bases spanning the gap. Germline V gives CDR1 DFQATT, CDR2 SNEGSKA (reference sequence). The CDR3 loop reads CSAPPSAGRVGETQYF. The CDR3 nucleotides read TGCAGTGCTCCCCCGTCCGCGGGAAGGGTGGGTGAGACCCAGTACTTC.

This clonotype was observed a handful of times. The chain recombines TRBV7-9 with TRBJ2-1; 7 nucleotides match TRBD2. Germline V gene sequence: CDR1 SEHNR, CDR2 FQNEAQ (reference sequence). J lost 3 bases, V lost 7 bases, and 6 bases had no gene match. The CDR3 is 14 amino acids. CDR3 coding DNA: TGTGCCAGCAAGGGACTACCAGACTACAATGAGCAGTTCTTC. Translated, it gives CASKGLPDYNEQFF.

This CDR3 reads CASSSGLSTNEKLFF. In nucleotides, the CDR3 is TGTGCCAGCAGTTCGGGACTGTCGACTAATGAAAAACTGTTTTTT. The gene calls are TRBV12-3 or TRBV12-4 and TRBJ1-4, with D possibly being TRBD1 (5 bases). The V end was cut by 4 bases, the J end by 2 bases, with 11 bases between. This CDR3 has 15 residues.

V usage is TRBV25-1 and J usage is TRBJ2-6; D gene unclear. CDR1 MGHDK and CDR2 SYGVNS come from the germline V gene. This CDR3 has 14 residues. V lost 7 bases and J 3 bases, leaving 10 bases between the germline ends. The CDR3 sequence: CASTGSGGANVLTF. The CDR3 DNA follows: TGTGCCAGCACCGGGTCTGGTGGGGCCAACGTCCTGACTTTC.

The rearrangement joins TRBV28 to TRBJ2-7; maybe TRBD1 (5 bases). The V end was cut by 2 bases, the J end by 9 bases, with 11 bases between. The germline CDR1 and CDR2 sequences are MDHEN and SYDVKM. The CDR3 covers 12 residues. The CDR3 DNA is TGTGCCAGCAGTTTACGGGCAGGGTGGCAGTACTTC. Translated, it gives CASSLRAGWQYF.

Only a few counts were recorded for this clonotype. V usage is TRBV21-1 and J usage is TRBJ2-7; TRBD2 is the table's D call, not checked against the DNA. TRBV21-1 is deemed a pseudogene. CDR3 length: 15 residues. The CDR3 bases are TGTGCCAGCGGTAGGGGCCTGGGACCCCCCTACGAGCAGTACTTC. It codes for CASGRGLGPPYEQYF.

The chain recombines TRBV6-2 or TRBV6-3 with TRBJ2-7; TRBD1 is a possible D gene (6 bases). V lost 5 bases and J 4 bases, leaving 15 bases between the germline ends. Germline values: CDR1 MNHEY, CDR2 SVGEGT. CDR3 length: 14 residues. CDR3 nucleotides: TGTGCCAGCAGTGCACGACAGGAGGCATACGAGCAGTACTTC. It encodes CASSARQEAYEQYF.

In the case of this clonotype: This may come from a read error, since a much larger clone is one base off. V and J are TRBV12-3 or TRBV12-4 and TRBJ2-3, with D perhaps given as TRBD1 or TRBD2 (5 bases each). The CDR3 extends over 12 amino acids. The chain's CDR3 is CASKWGPDAQYF. CDR3 DNA: TGTGCCAGTAAATGGGGACCAGATGCGCAGTATTTT.

Only a few counts were recorded for this clonotype. The rearrangement uses TRBV29-1 and TRBJ2-6, with 9 bases aligning to TRBD1. The germline gives CDR1 SQVTM, CDR2 ANQGSEA. J was trimmed by 0 bases and V by 5 bases; bases with no gene match: 5. The CDR3 is made up of 16 amino acids. The CDR3 bases are TGCAGCGTTTTGACAGGGGGAGTCTCTGGGGCCAACGTCCTGACTTTC. It specifies CSVLTGGVSGANVLTF.

The J gene is TRBJ2-7, the V gene TRBV29-1; 7 bases line up with TRBD1. This CDR3 has 13 residues. CDR1 is SQVTM and CDR2 is ANQGSEA in the germline V gene. V shed 2 bases, J shed 2 bases, and the junction held 3 bases outside the gene matches. This CDR3 is CSVEPQGAYEQYF. As DNA, the CDR3 is TGCAGCGTTGAACCCCAGGGGGCCTACGAGCAGTACTTC.

J is TRBJ2-7 and V is TRBV20-1; D may be TRBD1 (6 bases). The length of the CDR3 is 15 residues. Germline loops: CDR1 DFQATT, CDR2 SNEGSKA (reference sequence). Trimming took off 0 bases at V and 2 bases at J, with 14 bases between the two ends. CDR3 sequence reads: CSARDWAGDPYEQYF. The CDR3 nucleotides are TGCAGTGCTAGAGACTGGGCAGGGGACCCCTACGAGCAGTACTTC.

The rearrangement links TRBV19 to TRBJ2-5, with a tentative D call TRBD2 (6 bases). V dropped 4 bases and J dropped 5 bases, with 14 bases sitting between them. The CDR3 extends over 14 amino acids. The germline V gene encodes CDR1 LNHDA and CDR2 SQIVND (reference sequence). The CDR3 sequence is CASSTRAGTETQYF. CDR3 sequence (DNA): TGTGCCAGTAGTACCCGGGCGGGGACGGAGACCCAGTACTTC.

V is TRBV5-6 and J is TRBJ2-3; 10 nucleotides align to TRBD1. The V segment lost 0 bases and the J segment 5 bases; nucleotides outside the gene matches: 3. The germline V gene encodes CDR1 SGHDT and CDR2 YYEEEE. The CDR3 spans 15 residues. The CDR3 sequence is CASSLAGQGGDTQYF. The CDR3 DNA reads TGTGCCAGCAGCTTGGCTGGACAGGGGGGAGATACGCAGTATTTT.

This clonotype came up once. This chain joins TRBV29-1 and TRBJ2-3, with TRBD2 matching over 11 bases. V dropped 6 bases and J dropped 1; count of bases not matched to a gene: 6. Germline V gene data show CDR1 as SQVTM and CDR2 as ANQGSEA. There are 15 residues in the CDR3. CDR3 coding DNA: TGCAGCGTCGCGCCGGGACTAGCGGGCACAGATACGCAGTATTTT. Translation gives CSVAPGLAGTDTQYF.

The chain recombines TRBV7-8 with TRBJ2-3, with D perhaps assigned TRBD1 or TRBD2 (5 bases each). The CDR3 length is 17 residues. Germline CDR1 SGHVS, CDR2 FQNEAQ. V dropped 0 bases and J dropped 5 bases, with 18 bases sitting between them. CDR3 protein: CASSLARVGTVRDTQYF. The CDR3, as DNA: TGTGCCAGCAGCTTAGCAAGGGTCGGGACGGTGAGAGATACGCAGTATTTT.